The clone carrying this T cell receptor (beta chain) appeared a few times. Its antigen is currently unknown. The germline CDR1 and CDR2 sequences are SGHVS and FNYEAQ. J lost 10 bases, V lost 5 bases, and 9 bases had no gene match. CDR3 length equals 15 residues. Via MiXCR, TCRdb re-called the reads, giving one row per CDR3 protein. Of around 750,000 distinct CDR3 sequences in the sample, about 33% are singletons; the top ten hold about an eighth. The data derive from a study of T cell repertoires in cytomegalovirus infection. V gene TRBV7-6 combines with J gene TRBJ1-6; 9 bases are a match to TRBD1. This TCR came from a human donor in good health (CMV status not recorded). Some clones in this sample may be carry-over from other donors' samples. The input for sequencing was cultured CD8+ T cells from PBMCs, taken from culture after CMV antigen stimulation. The CDR3 DNA is TGTGCCAGCAGCCCGTCGACAGGGGGATCCTCACCCCTCCACTTT. It specifies CASSPSTGGSSPLHF.